Listed below are T cell receptor beta chains from one sample, sequenced in a study of neoadjuvant anti-PD-1 for oral cavity cancer. Sequenced by immunoSEQ multiplex PCR; TCRdb stores in-frame clones only, minus some. This repertoire shows just over 65,000 clones, approximately 84% found once; its top ten account for roughly 3.4%. Sequencing used PBMCs, obtained after nivolumab (anti-PD-1) treatment. These receptors all stem from a person between 40 and 79 years old with oral cavity squamous cell carcinoma. The CDR3 runs from the conserved cysteine through the conserved F or W. A D gene is named only where the DNA matches it firmly. Clone size appears in some rows only: once, few, many, or a class for an expanded clone.

D gene	clone size	V gene	J gene	CDR3 DNA	CDR3 protein
TRBD1	.	TRBV6-1	TRBJ2-7	TGTGCCAGCACGTCGCGCCCAGGGGGCGAGCAGTACTTC	CASTSRPGGEQYF
TRBD2	.	TRBV5-4	TRBJ2-1	TGTGCCAGCAGCACAGGACTAGCGGGAGGGAGGATTTACAATGAGCAGTTCTTC	CASSTGLAGGRIYNEQFF
.	.	TRBV5-6	TRBJ2-5	TGTGCCAGCAGCTTGAGGGGGGGGGAGACCCAGTACTTC	CASSLRGGETQYF
.	.	TRBV19	TRBJ1-2	TGTGCCAGTAGTGCCTGGGACTACGGCTACACCTTC	CASSAWDYGYTF
.	.	TRBV5-1	TRBJ2-5	TGCGCCAGCAGCTTGGATAAGGAGACCCAGTACTTC	CASSLDKETQYF
.	.	TRBV11-2	TRBJ2-5	TGTGCCAGCAGCACAACAGGGTTGCAAGAGACCCAGTACTTC	CASSTTGLQETQYF
.	.	TRBV7-2	TRBJ2-2	TGTGCCAGCAGCTCGCAGGCGGGTACCGGGGAGCTGTTTTTT	CASSSQAGTGELFF
TRBD1	.	TRBV19	TRBJ2-7	TGTGCCAGTAGTACATCACAGGGGGCCTTCTACGAGCAGTACTTC	CASSTSQGAFYEQYF
TRBD2	.	TRBV5-1	TRBJ2-3	TGCGCCAGCAGCTTTTGGGGACTAGACACAGATACGCAGTATTTT	CASSFWGLDTDTQYF
TRBD2	.	TRBV6-6	TRBJ2-1	TGTGCCAGCAGTTACTCACGGGAGGGCCTCAATGAGCAGTTCTTC	CASSYSREGLNEQFF
TRBD1	.	TRBV11-2	TRBJ2-3	TGTGCCAGCAGCTGGGGACAGGTAACAGATACGCAGTATTTT	CASSWGQVTDTQYF
TRBD1	.	TRBV11-2	TRBJ1-2	TGTGCCAGCAGCTTACTGACAGGGGGCACTGGCTACACCTTC	CASSLLTGGTGYTF
.	.	TRBV19	TRBJ2-7	TGTGCCAGTAGGCGTACCGGGACGTCTGACGAGCAGTACTTC	CASRRTGTSDEQYF
TRBD1	.	TRBV4-1	TRBJ1-5	TGCGCCAGCAGCCAAGACCTGGGACAGGGGATCGTCCGCAATCAGCCCCAGCATTTT	CASSQDLGQGIVRNQPQHF
TRBD2	few	TRBV5-1	TRBJ2-3	TGCGCCAGCAAGACTAGCGGGACCACAGATACGCAGTATTTT	CASKTSGTTDTQYF